This entry describes one T cell receptor beta chain. The data stem from a study of blood T cell repertoires in COVID-19. The overall study: Spain, Italy and the United States supplied samples that represented acute and convalescent COVID-19. The cDNA or gDNA used as material had been derived from T cells, B-cell-depleted T cells, or PBMCs.

Original handling: Using reference gene primer amplification, nucleated cell counts were estimated. The method was immunoSEQ multiplex PCR; TCRdb's version includes in-frame clones alone and lacks a portion of them. The DNA gave D and trimming, while V, J and clone size come from that table. Found here are about 200,000 clones, 80% to 90% of them singletons; the top ten hold 5.9%. The specimen was peripheral blood. The origin of this receptor is an elderly man with acute or convalescent COVID-19.

DNA of the CDR3: TGTGCCAGCAGCGCGTTATCCGAGCAGTACTTC. This encodes CASSALSEQYF. This chain uses TRBV7-9 with TRBJ2-7; D is unclear. The CDR3 has 11 amino acids. Germline lookup yields CDR1 SEHNR and CDR2 FQNEAQ (reference sequence). Between the trimmed V and J ends, which lost 5 bases and 6 bases, there was a span of 8 bases.